The 19 T cell receptor beta chains in this list originate from one sample, sequenced in a study of early T cells in non-severe SARS-CoV-2 infection. One entry per CDR3 protein results from TCRdb running MiXCR on the 5' RACE reads. Among tens of thousands of distinct CDR3 sequences listed, 7% to 10% were seen once. Sequenced sample: whole blood. The receptor source for this set is an adult who was a healthcare worker with PCR-confirmed SARS-CoV-2 infection or an uninfected control (not recorded which).

This clonotype has a count of ten or more. V and J are TRBV7-3 and TRBJ1-1; D is undetermined. CDR1 and CDR2 from the germline V gene are SGHTA and FQGTGA. The V and J ends lost 5 bases and 1 base respectively, with 5 bases between them. This CDR3 region has 12 residues. CDR3 nucleotide sequence: TGTGCCAGCAGCCCGTGGAACACTGAAGCTTTCTTT. As protein: CASSPWNTEAFF.

This clonotype appeared a few times. The rearrangement joins TRBV3-1 to TRBJ2-5; D possibly corresponds to TRBD2 (6 bases). CDR1 and CDR2 (germline): LGHDT, YNNKEL (reference sequence). The CDR3 sequence is 15 residues long. Trimming pared 2 bases from V and 4 bases from J, leaving 14 bases between. The CDR3 sequence is CASSQRVGRGETQYF. As DNA, the CDR3 is TGTGCCAGCAGCCAACGGGTCGGGAGAGGAGAGACCCAGTACTTC.

The rearrangement joins TRBV7-9 to TRBJ2-3; TRBD1 matches at 9 bases. V gave up 2 bases and J gave up 2 bases; unmatched junction bases: 2. Germline CDR1 reads SEHNR; CDR2 reads FQNEAQ (reference sequence). CDR3 size: 15 residues. The CDR3 bases are TGTGCCAGCAGCTTAAGGGACAGGGACACAGATACGCAGTATTTT. It translates to CASSLRDRDTDTQYF.

This clonotype was detected many times. This chain uses TRBV19 with TRBJ1-2; D possibly corresponds to TRBD1 (5 bases). The CDR3 is 14 residues long. Per germline, CDR1 LNHDA and CDR2 SQIVND (reference sequence). V lost 8 bases to trimming and J lost 3 bases, with 16 bases between them. CDR3 in amino acids: CASRESGLDYGYTF. CDR3 nucleotides: TGTGCCAGTCGTGAATCAGGGTTGGACTATGGCTACACCTTC.

The V call is TRBV18, the J call TRBJ2-5, with D unclear. Per germline, CDR1 KGHSH and CDR2 LQKENI. The CDR3 has 14 residues. V lost 3 bases and J lost 1, with 9 bases in between. The CDR3 coding sequence is TGTGCCAGCTCACCCGCCAACCGCCAAGAGACCCAGTACTTC. Translating gives CASSPANRQETQYF.

This chain links TRBV24-1 with TRBJ2-3; D could derive from TRBD1 or TRBD2 (5 bases each). The CDR3 loop spans 13 amino acids. Germline V lookup: CDR1 KGHDR, CDR2 SFDVKD. V lost 8 bases to trimming and J lost 5 bases, with 13 bases between them. CDR3 in amino acids: CATNDGAVDTQYF. Here the CDR3 DNA reads TGTGCCACCAACGACGGGGCGGTAGATACGCAGTATTTT.

This clonotype was recorded many times. The chain couples TRBV19 to TRBJ2-3; D not resolved. Per germline, CDR1 LNHDA and CDR2 SQIVND (reference sequence). The CDR3 is 15 residues long. Trimming pared 4 bases from V and 0 bases from J, leaving 11 bases between. In DNA, the CDR3 is TGTGCCAGTAGTAGCCGACGGACGAGCACAGATACGCAGTATTTT. Its protein product is CASSSRRTSTDTQYF.

This clonotype showed up just a few times. V and J are TRBV6-5 and TRBJ2-7, with D uncertain. There are 13 residues in the CDR3. The V end lost 2 bases, the J end lost 0 bases, and 5 bases lay between the germline ends. The V gene's germline CDR1 is MNHEY and CDR2 SVGAGI. The CDR3 is CASSYRSSYEQYF. The CDR3 nucleotides are TGTGCCAGCAGTTACCGGAGCTCCTACGAGCAGTACTTC.

The table lists this clonotype with a few counts. The chain combines TRBV6-5 with TRBJ2-5; D possibly uses TRBD1 or TRBD2 (5 bases each). The ends were cut back, 6 bases at V and 2 bases at J, with 13 bases in the middle. The CDR3 length is 14 residues. CDR1 is MNHEY, CDR2 SVGAGI, per germline. CDR3 sequence reads: CASRSAGTQETQYF. Written as DNA, the CDR3 is TGTGCCAGCAGATCAGCCGGGACGCAAGAGACCCAGTACTTC.

This clonotype was counted between two and nine times. V is TRBV30 and J is TRBJ2-1; 7 positions agree with TRBD2. CDR3 length equals 14 residues. In germline, CDR1 is GTSNPN, CDR2 SVGIG (reference sequence). V dropped 4 bases and J dropped 8; count of bases not matched to a gene: 11. CDR3 in DNA: TGTGCCTGGACCTCCATGGGGGGGACGGATGAGCAGTTCTTC. The encoded protein is CAWTSMGGTDEQFF.

This clonotype was seen at least ten times. The chain uses TRBV19 and TRBJ2-2; D is perhaps TRBD2 (5 bases). Trimming stripped 3 bases from V and 2 bases from J, with 10 bases between. This CDR3 spans 15 amino acids. CDR1 and CDR2 from the germline V gene are LNHDA and SQIVND (reference sequence). The CDR3 spells CASSMGEINTGELFF. The CDR3 nucleotides are TGTGCCAGTAGTATGGGAGAAATTAACACCGGGGAGCTGTTTTTT.

J is TRBJ1-2 and V is TRBV18; D unresolved. CDR1 is KGHSH, CDR2 LQKENI, per germline. This CDR3 spans 17 amino acids. The germline V and J ends were trimmed by 6 bases and 3 bases, with 23 bases remaining between them. CDR3 loop: CASSRTPAMRVDYGYTF. The CDR3 DNA is TGTGCCAGCTCTCGCACCCCGGCCATGCGCGTCGACTATGGCTACACCTTC.

This clonotype has only a few counts. The rearrangement links TRBV7-9 to TRBJ2-5; D remains ambiguous. This CDR3 is 15 amino acids long. The V and J ends lost 4 bases and 1 base respectively, with 13 bases between them. Germline lookup yields CDR1 SEHNR and CDR2 FQNEAQ (reference sequence). This chain's CDR3 is CASSSAGRLQETQYF. The CDR3 DNA follows: TGTGCCAGCAGCTCGGCTGGACGGCTCCAAGAGACCCAGTACTTC.

The rearrangement joins TRBV5-4 to TRBJ1-6; D might be TRBD1 (5 bases). The CDR3 consists of 14 residues. V dropped 6 bases and J dropped 5 bases, with 12 bases sitting between them. In germline, CDR1 is SGHNT, CDR2 YYREEE (reference sequence). The CDR3 DNA follows: TGTGCCAGCACCGGACACCAGAATAATTCACCCCTCCACTTT. Residues: CASTGHQNNSPLHF.

This clonotype was seen a handful of times. This chain connects TRBV19 to TRBJ1-2; the D gene is possibly TRBD1 (6 bases). Germline lookup yields CDR1 LNHDA and CDR2 SQIVND (reference sequence). The CDR3 covers 17 residues. Trimming pared 4 bases from V and 4 bases from J, leaving 22 bases between. CDR3 DNA sequence: TGTGCCAGTAGTAGCCCTGGGGGCGCTCGAGCGGCCTATGGCTACACCTTC. This codes for CASSSPGGARAAYGYTF. The whole variable domain, remainder taken from reference TRBV19 and TRBJ1-2, is DGGITQSPKYLFRKEGQNVTLSCEQNLNHDAMYWYRQDPGQGLRLIYYSQIVNDFQKGDIAEGYSVSREKKESFPLTVTSAQKNPTAFYLCASSSPGGARAAYGYTFGSGTRLTVV.

This clonotype was found a few times. This chain connects TRBV2 to TRBJ2-1; TRBD2 matches at 8 bases. Unmatched junction bases numbered 1, after V lost 7 bases and J lost 2 bases. Germline V lookup: CDR1 SNHLY, CDR2 FYNNEI. The CDR3 sequence is 13 residues long. CDR3 loop: CASIGGAYNEQFF. DNA of the CDR3: TGTGCCAGCATCGGGGGGGCCTACAATGAGCAGTTCTTC.

This clonotype was observed many times. The chain recombines TRBV18 with TRBJ1-1; the D gene is possibly TRBD1 (6 bases). V shed 4 bases and J shed 1 base, with 10 bases lying between them. Germline V gene data show CDR1 as KGHSH and CDR2 as LQKENI. The CDR3 extends over 14 amino acids. The CDR3 region has the DNA TGTGCCAGCTCACAGGACAGCACGAACACTGAAGCTTTCTTT. Amino acid sequence: CASSQDSTNTEAFF.

The sample holds a few counts of this clonotype. The rearrangement links TRBV19 to TRBJ1-4; D not certain. CDR3 size: 11 residues. The germline CDR1 and CDR2 sequences are LNHDA and SQIVND (reference sequence). Trimming left V 6 bases short and J 8 bases short, with 7 bases between. The DNA of the CDR3 is TGTGCCAGTAGCATGGAGGAAAAACTGTTTTTT. Encoded protein: CASSMEEKLFF. Supplemented by reference TRBV19 and TRBJ1-4, the full variable domain reads DGGITQSPKYLFRKEGQNVTLSCEQNLNHDAMYWYRQDPGQGLRLIYYSQIVNDFQKGDIAEGYSVSREKKESFPLTVTSAQKNPTAFYLCASSMEEKLFFGSGTQLSVL.

This clonotype was recorded at least ten times. V and J are TRBV19 and TRBJ1-2; D might be TRBD1 (6 bases). The germline gives CDR1 LNHDA, CDR2 SQIVND (reference sequence). Trimming left V 4 bases short and J 1 base short, with 16 bases between. The CDR3 runs 16 residues. The CDR3 region is CASSSRGRTLNYGYTF. The DNA of the CDR3 is TGTGCCAGTAGTAGCAGGGGCCGGACCCTTAACTATGGCTACACCTTC.